One and the same sample provided the 20 T cell receptor beta chains below, sequenced in a study. Each CDR3 protein gets one entry after TCRdb re-called the 5' RACE reads with MiXCR. The table records fewer than 60,000 distinct CDR3 sequences, 28% of them present only once. Sequencing was performed on naive CD4+ T cells sorted from blood. This sample's subset: naive CD4+ T cells, CD4+CD45RA+CD25-. The receptors originated from a female donor with breast cancer.

This clonotype was observed a handful of times. The V call is TRBV7-3, the J call TRBJ2-2; TRBD2 matches 11 bases. Germline CDR1 is SGHTA and CDR2 is FQGTGA. V shed 2 bases and J 1 base; nucleotides not matched to a gene: 3. CDR3 length: 17 residues. The CDR3 DNA follows: TGTGCCAGCAGCTTACCCGGACTAGCGGGGAACACCGGGGAGCTGTTTTTT. It specifies CASSLPGLAGNTGELFF.

This chain joins TRBV6-6 and TRBJ1-1; D is undetermined. This CDR3 region has 14 residues. V lost 4 bases to trimming and J lost 1 base, with 10 bases between them. The germline CDR1 and CDR2 sequences are MNHNY and SVGAGI (reference sequence). CDR3 residues: CASSSFGENTEAFF. The CDR3 DNA sequence: TGTGCCAGCAGTTCGTTCGGGGAGAACACTGAAGCTTTCTTT.

This clonotype has a handful of counts. This rearrangement joins TRBV10-3 to TRBJ2-6, with unresolved D. The germline gives CDR1 ENHRY, CDR2 SYGVKD. The V end lost 3 bases, the J end lost 4 bases, and 4 bases lay between the germline ends. There are 13 residues in the CDR3. DNA of the CDR3: TGTGCCATCAGTGAATCCGGGGCCAACGTCCTGACTTTC. It yields the protein CAISESGANVLTF.

This clonotype was seen only a few times. V usage is TRBV7-9 and J usage is TRBJ2-1; 11 nucleotides match TRBD1. Germline V gene sequence: CDR1 SEHNR, CDR2 FQNEAQ (reference sequence). The CDR3 covers 13 residues. Losses at the gene ends were 5 bases for V and 10 bases for J; bases not matched to a gene: 4. CDR3 DNA: TGTGCCAGCAGCGAACGGACAGGGGGCGAGCAGTTCTTC. This sequence encodes CASSERTGGEQFF.

The chain couples TRBV4-1 to TRBJ2-7, with TRBD2 identical over 7 bases. The CDR3 consists of 15 residues. Unmatched junction bases numbered 3, after V lost 1 base and J lost 0 bases. Germline V gene lookup returns CDR1 MGHRA and CDR2 YSYEKL. As DNA, the CDR3 is TGCGCCAGCAGCCAAGGACTAGCAGACTCCTACGAGCAGTACTTC. Protein product: CASSQGLADSYEQYF.

This chain connects TRBV27 to TRBJ1-2; possible D gene TRBD1, 6 bases. CDR1 and CDR2 from the germline V gene are MNHEY and SMNVEV (reference sequence). The CDR3 spans 18 residues. V was trimmed by 2 bases and J by 4 bases, leaving 23 bases between them. The DNA for the CDR3 is TGTGCCAGCAGTTTACGCCCGGGACACCGAAGGCTGAGCTATGGCTACACCTTC. It translates to CASSLRPGHRRLSYGYTF.

The gene calls are TRBV6-5 and TRBJ2-1, with 7 bases matching TRBD2. Germline CDR1 and CDR2: MNHEY and SVGAGI. V dropped 8 bases and J dropped 6; count of bases not matched to a gene: 7. CDR3 length: 13 amino acids. CDR3 nucleotides: TGTGCCAGCGGTATCGGGGAGGGCAATGAGCAGTTCTTC. It is translated as CASGIGEGNEQFF.

This clonotype has a handful of counts. The CDR3 protein is CSASVGQGFDEQYF. DNA of the CDR3: TGCAGTGCTAGTGTGGGACAGGGTTTCGACGAGCAGTACTTC. This chain uses TRBV20-1 with TRBJ2-7, with TRBD1 identical over 9 bases. This CDR3 comprises 14 residues. With V trimmed by 3 bases and J by 5 bases, 8 bases remained unmatched. Germline loops: CDR1 DFQATT, CDR2 SNEGSKA (reference sequence).

CDR3 residues: CASGEFDEQFF. CDR3 bases: TGTGCCAGCGGAGAGTTTGATGAGCAGTTCTTC. The rearrangement joins TRBV25-1 to TRBJ2-1; D gene uncertain. The V end was cut by 8 bases, the J end by 8 bases, with 10 bases between. Germline V lookup: CDR1 MGHDK, CDR2 SYGVNS. The CDR3 sequence is 11 residues long.

The rearrangement links TRBV9 to TRBJ1-1; D perhaps matches TRBD1 (5 bases). Deletions cut 5 bases from V and 4 bases from J, with 18 bases between. The CDR3 is 15 amino acids. Germline lookup yields CDR1 SGDLS and CDR2 YYNGEE. The CDR3 reads CASSISGDGGTEAFF. The DNA of the CDR3 is TGTGCCAGCAGTATAAGTGGGGATGGGGGCACTGAAGCTTTCTTT.

At least ten counts were recorded for this clonotype. This sequence joins TRBV20-1 and TRBJ2-7; D possibly matches TRBD1 or TRBD2 (5 bases each). Germline V gives CDR1 DFQATT, CDR2 SNEGSKA (reference sequence). The CDR3 loop spans 14 amino acids. Trimming cost V 2 bases and J 7 bases, with 18 bases left between them. The CDR3 region is CSARSRDRVYEQYF. The CDR3 DNA reads TGCAGTGCTAGATCCCGGGACCGGGTATATGAGCAGTACTTC.

This clonotype has a count of ten or more. This chain connects TRBV5-1 to TRBJ2-3; D gene uncertain. Per germline, CDR1 SGHRS and CDR2 YFSETQ. This CDR3 has 15 amino acids. V lost 0 bases and J lost 0, with 8 bases in between. The chain's CDR3 is CASSLDGVSTDTQYF. CDR3 nucleotide sequence: TGCGCCAGCAGCTTGGATGGAGTTAGCACAGATACGCAGTATTTT.

Only a few counts were recorded for this clonotype. This chain's CDR3 is CSARALGQGPYEQYF. CDR3 nucleotide sequence: TGCAGTGCTAGAGCCCTGGGACAGGGGCCCTACGAGCAGTACTTC. This chain joins TRBV20-1 and TRBJ2-7, with 10 bases matching TRBD1. In germline, CDR1 is DFQATT, CDR2 SNEGSKA (reference sequence). With 1 base clipped from V and 2 bases from J, the junction kept 5 bases outside the gene matches. CDR3 length: 15 amino acids.

This clonotype has a handful of counts. The CDR3 reads CSVGGRENTEAFF. The CDR3 region has the DNA TGCAGCGTTGGCGGCAGGGAGAACACTGAAGCTTTCTTT. The rearrangement links TRBV29-1 to TRBJ1-1; possibly TRBD1 for D (5 bases). Germline CDR1 is SQVTM and CDR2 is ANQGSEA. Trimming shortened V by 4 bases and J by 1 base, and 10 bases separated the two germline ends. CDR3 size: 13 residues.

This clonotype was counted a few times. The gene calls are TRBV5-5 and TRBJ2-7; TRBD2 is a possible D gene (5 bases). Between the trimmed V and J ends, which lost 0 bases and 3 bases, there was a span of 13 bases. The V gene's germline CDR1 is SGHKS and CDR2 YYEKEE (reference sequence). The CDR3 runs 15 residues. The CDR3: CASSLAISASYEQYF. Here the CDR3 DNA reads TGTGCCAGCAGCTTGGCGATTAGCGCAAGCTACGAGCAGTACTTC.

This clonotype was counted a few times. This chain uses TRBV20-1 with TRBJ1-2, with 7 positions matching TRBD1. Trimming cost V 4 bases and J 6 bases; bases outside gene matches: 8. The length of the CDR3 is 13 residues. Germline V gives CDR1 DFQATT, CDR2 SNEGSKA (reference sequence). The CDR3 reads CSAMITGVNGYTF. CDR3 sequence (DNA): TGCAGTGCTATGATTACAGGGGTTAATGGCTACACCTTC.

The genes are TRBV12-3 or TRBV12-4 and TRBJ1-4; 9 positions match TRBD1. V lost 7 bases to trimming and J lost 7 bases; unmatched junction nucleotides: 7. CDR3 length: 14 amino acids. Here the CDR3 DNA reads TGTGCCAGCACCTTGGGGACAGGGACTGAAAAACTGTTTTTT. It yields the protein CASTLGTGTEKLFF.

As to this clonotype: Relative to the germline gene, one junction end is altered; a read error may explain this. V usage is TRBV7-6 and J usage is TRBJ2-5; D might be TRBD2 (6 bases). Germline-derived CDR1 and CDR2 are SGHVS and FNYEAQ. This CDR3 comprises 15 residues. The CDR3 loop is CANSLGDSPGETQYF. The CDR3 bases are TGTGCCAACAGCTTAGGGGACTCTCCGGGAGAGACCCAGTACTTC.

The chain employs TRBV12-3 or TRBV12-4 and TRBJ2-1; the D is unclear. The CDR3 is 8 amino acids. The V end was cut by 6 bases, the J end by 13 bases, with 4 bases between. CDR3 sequence: CASRRQFF. In DNA, the CDR3 is TGTGCCAGCAGGCGTCAGTTCTTC.

This clonotype was counted between two and nine times. This chain links TRBV29-1 with TRBJ2-5; 13 bases fit TRBD2. The germline V gene has CDR1 SQVTM and CDR2 ANQGSEA. CDR3 size: 14 residues. With V trimmed by 7 bases and J by 2 bases, 4 bases remained unmatched. CDR3 nucleotide sequence: TGCAGCGCAAGGGGACTAGCGGGACAAGAGACCCAGTACTTC. It codes for CSARGLAGQETQYF.